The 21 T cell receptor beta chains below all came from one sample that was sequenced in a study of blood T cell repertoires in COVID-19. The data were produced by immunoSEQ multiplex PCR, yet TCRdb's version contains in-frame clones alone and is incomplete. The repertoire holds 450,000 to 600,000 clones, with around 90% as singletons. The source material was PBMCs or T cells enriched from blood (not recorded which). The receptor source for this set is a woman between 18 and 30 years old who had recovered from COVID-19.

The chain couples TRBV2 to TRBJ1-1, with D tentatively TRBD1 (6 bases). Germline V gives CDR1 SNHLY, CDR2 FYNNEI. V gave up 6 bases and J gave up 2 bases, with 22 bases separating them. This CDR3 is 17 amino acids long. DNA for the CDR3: TGTGCCAGCAGGGTGGACAGCCGGAGAGGGGCTAACACTGAAGCTTTCTTT. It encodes CASRVDSRRGANTEAFF.

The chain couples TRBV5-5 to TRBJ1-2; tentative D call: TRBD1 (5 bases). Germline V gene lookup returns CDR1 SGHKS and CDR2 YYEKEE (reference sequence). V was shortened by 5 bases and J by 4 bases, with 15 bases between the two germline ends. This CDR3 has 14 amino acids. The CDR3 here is CASRMGQGVYGYTF. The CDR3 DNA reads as TGTGCCAGCAGAATGGGGCAGGGTGTCTATGGCTACACCTTC.

The CDR3 DNA follows: TGTGCCAGCAGCGACAGTCGTCCTGGGGAAAACATTCAGTACTTC. It encodes CASSDSRPGENIQYF. The chain recombines TRBV5-6 with TRBJ2-4; the D gene is possibly TRBD1 (5 bases). The CDR3 covers 15 residues. Germline V gives CDR1 SGHDT, CDR2 YYEEEE. Trimming pared 4 bases from V and 5 bases from J, leaving 16 bases between.

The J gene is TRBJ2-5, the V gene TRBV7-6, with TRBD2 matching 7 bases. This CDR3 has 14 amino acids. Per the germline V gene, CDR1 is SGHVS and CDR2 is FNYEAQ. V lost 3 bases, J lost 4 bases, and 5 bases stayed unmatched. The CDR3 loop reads CASSLTSFGETQYF. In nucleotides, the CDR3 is TGTGCCAGCAGCTTGACTAGCTTTGGAGAGACCCAGTACTTC.

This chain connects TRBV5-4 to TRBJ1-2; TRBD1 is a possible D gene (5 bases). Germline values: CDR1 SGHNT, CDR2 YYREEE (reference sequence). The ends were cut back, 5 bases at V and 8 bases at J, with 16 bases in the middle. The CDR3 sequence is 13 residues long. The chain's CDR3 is CASSQSGGNGYTF. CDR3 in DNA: TGTGCCAGCAGTCAGTCCGGGGGTAACGGCTACACCTTC.

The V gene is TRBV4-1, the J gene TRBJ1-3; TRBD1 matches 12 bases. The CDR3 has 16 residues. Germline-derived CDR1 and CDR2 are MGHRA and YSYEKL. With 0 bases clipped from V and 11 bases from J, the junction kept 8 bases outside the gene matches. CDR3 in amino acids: CASSQDAGTGGSAIYF. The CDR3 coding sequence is TGCGCCAGCAGCCAAGACGCCGGGACAGGGGGCTCGGCCATATATTTT.

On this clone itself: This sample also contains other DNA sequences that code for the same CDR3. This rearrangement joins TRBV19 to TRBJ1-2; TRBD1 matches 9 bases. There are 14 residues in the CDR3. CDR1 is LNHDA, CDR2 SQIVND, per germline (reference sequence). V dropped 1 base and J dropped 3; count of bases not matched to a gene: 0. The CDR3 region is CASSIGDRDYGYTF. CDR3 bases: TGTGCCAGTAGTATAGGGGACAGGGACTATGGCTACACCTTC.

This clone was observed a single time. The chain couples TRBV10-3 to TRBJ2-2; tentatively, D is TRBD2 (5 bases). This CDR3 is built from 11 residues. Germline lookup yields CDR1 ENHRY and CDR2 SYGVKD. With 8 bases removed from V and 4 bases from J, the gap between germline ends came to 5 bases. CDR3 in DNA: TGTGCCATCGGAGGCACCGGGGAGCTGTTTTTT. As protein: CAIGGTGELFF.

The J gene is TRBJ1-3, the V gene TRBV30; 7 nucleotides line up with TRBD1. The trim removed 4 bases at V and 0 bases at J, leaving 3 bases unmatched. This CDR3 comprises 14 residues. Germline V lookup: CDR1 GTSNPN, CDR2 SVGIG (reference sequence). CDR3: CAWTGGSSGNTIYF. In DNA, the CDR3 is TGTGCCTGGACAGGGGGAAGCTCTGGAAACACCATATATTTT.

CDR3 loop: CASSETGDSGNTIYF. CDR3 DNA sequence: TGCGCCAGCAGCGAAACAGGGGACTCTGGAAACACCATATATTTT. The chain employs TRBV10-1 and TRBJ1-3; 7 bases line up with TRBD1. The CDR3 runs 15 residues. CDR1 is WNHNN and CDR2 is SYGVQD in the germline V gene (reference sequence). Trimming at V came to 6 bases and at J to 0 bases, leaving 5 bases not matched to a gene.

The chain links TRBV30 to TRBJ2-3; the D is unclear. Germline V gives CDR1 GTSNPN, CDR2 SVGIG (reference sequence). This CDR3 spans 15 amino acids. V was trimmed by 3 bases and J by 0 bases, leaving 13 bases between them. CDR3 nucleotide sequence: TGTGCCTGGAGCGCGCGCCGGTCTAGCACAGATACGCAGTATTTT. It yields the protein CAWSARRSSTDTQYF.

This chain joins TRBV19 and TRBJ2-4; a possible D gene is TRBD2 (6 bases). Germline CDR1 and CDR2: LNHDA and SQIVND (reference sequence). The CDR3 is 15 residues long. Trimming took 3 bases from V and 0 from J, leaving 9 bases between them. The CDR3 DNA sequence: TGTGCCAGTAGTATCCCGGGACTAGCCAAAAACATTCAGTACTTC. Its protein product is CASSIPGLAKNIQYF.

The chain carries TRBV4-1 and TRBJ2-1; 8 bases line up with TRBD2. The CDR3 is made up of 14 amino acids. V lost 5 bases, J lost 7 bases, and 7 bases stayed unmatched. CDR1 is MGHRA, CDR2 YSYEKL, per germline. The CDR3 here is CASSSRLARNEQFF. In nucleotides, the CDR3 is TGCGCCAGCAGCTCGAGACTAGCGCGGAATGAGCAGTTCTTC.

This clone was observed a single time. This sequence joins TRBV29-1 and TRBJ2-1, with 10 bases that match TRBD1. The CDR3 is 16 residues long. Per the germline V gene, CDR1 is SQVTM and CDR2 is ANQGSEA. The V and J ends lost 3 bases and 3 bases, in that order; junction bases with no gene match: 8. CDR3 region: CSVDLYRTGGYNEQFF. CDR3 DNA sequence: TGCAGCGTTGACCTCTATAGGACAGGGGGCTACAATGAGCAGTTCTTC.

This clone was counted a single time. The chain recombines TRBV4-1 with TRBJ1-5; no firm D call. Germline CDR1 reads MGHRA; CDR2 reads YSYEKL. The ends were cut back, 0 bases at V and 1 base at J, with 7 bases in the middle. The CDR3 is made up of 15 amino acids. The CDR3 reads CASSQDGESNQPQHF. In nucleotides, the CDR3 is TGCGCCAGCAGCCAAGATGGGGAGAGCAATCAGCCCCAGCATTTT.

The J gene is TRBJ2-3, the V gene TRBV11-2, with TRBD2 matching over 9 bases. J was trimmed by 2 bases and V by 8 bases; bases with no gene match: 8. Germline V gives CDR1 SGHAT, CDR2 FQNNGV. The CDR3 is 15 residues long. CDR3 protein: CASGDGTSHTDTQYF. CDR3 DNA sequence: TGTGCCAGCGGGGACGGGACTAGCCACACAGATACGCAGTATTTT.

CDR3 in DNA: TGCGCCAGCAGCTTGGAGGGGGCCCGGTACTTC. This encodes CASSLEGARYF. The J gene is TRBJ2-4, the V gene TRBV5-1; 7 nucleotides align to TRBD1. With 0 bases clipped from V and 15 bases from J, the junction kept 3 bases outside the gene matches. The CDR3 has 11 residues. Per germline, CDR1 SGHRS and CDR2 YFSETQ.

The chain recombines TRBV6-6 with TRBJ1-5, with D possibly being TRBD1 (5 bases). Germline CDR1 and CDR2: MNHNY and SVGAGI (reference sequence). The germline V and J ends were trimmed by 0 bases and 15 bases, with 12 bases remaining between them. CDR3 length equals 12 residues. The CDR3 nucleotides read TGTGCCAGCAGTTACTCGAAAGGGGAAGGGCATTTT. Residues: CASSYSKGEGHF.

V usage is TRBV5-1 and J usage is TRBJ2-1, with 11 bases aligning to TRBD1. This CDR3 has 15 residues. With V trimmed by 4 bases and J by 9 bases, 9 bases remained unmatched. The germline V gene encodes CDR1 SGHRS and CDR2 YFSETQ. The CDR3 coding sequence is TGCGCCAGCAGCCTAGCCGGGACAGGGGGAGGTGAGCAGTTCTTC. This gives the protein CASSLAGTGGGEQFF.

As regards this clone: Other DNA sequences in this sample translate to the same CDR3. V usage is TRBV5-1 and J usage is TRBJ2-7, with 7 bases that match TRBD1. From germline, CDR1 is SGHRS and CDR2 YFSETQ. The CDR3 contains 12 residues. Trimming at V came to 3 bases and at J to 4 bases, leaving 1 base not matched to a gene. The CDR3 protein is CASSSTGYEQYF. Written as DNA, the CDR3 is TGCGCCAGCAGCTCGACAGGGTACGAGCAGTACTTC.

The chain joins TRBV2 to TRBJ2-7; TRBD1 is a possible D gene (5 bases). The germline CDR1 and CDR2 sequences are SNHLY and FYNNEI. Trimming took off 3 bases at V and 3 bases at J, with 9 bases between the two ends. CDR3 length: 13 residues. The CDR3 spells CASSEGLLYEQYF. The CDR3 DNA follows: TGTGCCAGCAGTGAGGGGCTCCTCTACGAGCAGTACTTC.